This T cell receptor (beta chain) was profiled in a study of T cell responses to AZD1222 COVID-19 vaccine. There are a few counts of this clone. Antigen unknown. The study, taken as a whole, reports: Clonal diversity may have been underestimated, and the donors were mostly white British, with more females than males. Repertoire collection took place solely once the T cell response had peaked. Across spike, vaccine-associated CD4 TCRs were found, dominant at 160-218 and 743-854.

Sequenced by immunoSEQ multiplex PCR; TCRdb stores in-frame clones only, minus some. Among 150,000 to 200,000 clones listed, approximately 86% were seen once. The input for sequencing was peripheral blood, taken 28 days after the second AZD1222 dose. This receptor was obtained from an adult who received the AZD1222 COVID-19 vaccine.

The CDR3 here is CASSQDPRQLHYGYTF. CDR3 coding DNA: TGTGCCAGCAGCCAAGATCCTAGACAGTTACACTATGGCTACACCTTC. The chain has TRBV4-2 and TRBJ1-2, with a tentative D call TRBD1 (5 bases). V was clipped by 0 bases and J by 3 bases, with 14 bases between them. The CDR3 runs 16 residues. CDR1 is LGHNA and CDR2 is YNFKEQ in the germline V gene.